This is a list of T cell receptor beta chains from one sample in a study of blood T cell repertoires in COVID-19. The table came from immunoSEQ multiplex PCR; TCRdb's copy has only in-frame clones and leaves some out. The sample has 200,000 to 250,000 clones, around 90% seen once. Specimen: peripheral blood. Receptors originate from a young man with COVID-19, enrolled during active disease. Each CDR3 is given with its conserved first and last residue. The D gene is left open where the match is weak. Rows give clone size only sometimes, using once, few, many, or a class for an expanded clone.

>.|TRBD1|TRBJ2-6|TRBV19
TGTGCCAGTACCCCGGGACAGCACTCTGGGGCCAACGTCCTGACTTTC
CASTPGQHSGANVLTF
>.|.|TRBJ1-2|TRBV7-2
TGTGCCAGCAGCTTAGGGCAGGGCCCTGGCTATGGCTACACCTTC
CASSLGQGPGYGYTF
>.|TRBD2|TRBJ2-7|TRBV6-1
TGTGCCAGCAGTGAAGGGCGTGGGGGGGACTACGAGCAGTACTTC
CASSEGRGGDYEQYF
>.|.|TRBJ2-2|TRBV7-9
TGTGCCAGCAGCAAGACAGGGAACACCGGGGAGCTGTTTTTT
CASSKTGNTGELFF
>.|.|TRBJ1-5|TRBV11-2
TGTGCCAGCAGCTTAGACCGTTATCAGCCCCAGCATTTT
CASSLDRYQPQHF
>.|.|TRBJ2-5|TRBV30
TGTGCCTGGAGTAGCACAGGGCCCTTAGAGACCCAGTACTTC
CAWSSTGPLETQYF
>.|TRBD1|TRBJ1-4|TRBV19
TGTGCCAGTAGTACTACCGGGACAGGGAGTTACGTTGGTGAAAAACTGTTTTTT
CASSTTGTGSYVGEKLFF
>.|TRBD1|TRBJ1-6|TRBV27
TGTGCCAGCAGTTTAAGGGGGCTCCAGGGTCGCAATTCACCCCTCCACTTT
CASSLRGLQGRNSPLHF
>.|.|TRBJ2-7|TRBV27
TGTGCCAGCAGTTCGACTCCTAGGGGATTCTACGAGCAGTACTTC
CASSSTPRGFYEQYF
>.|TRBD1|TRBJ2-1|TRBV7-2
TGTGCCAGCAGCTTAGGACAGGGCTCCTACAATGAGCAGTTCTTC
CASSLGQGSYNEQFF
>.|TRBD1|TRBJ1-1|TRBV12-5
TGTGCTAGTGGTATAGGACAGGACAACACTGAAGCTTTCTTT
CASGIGQDNTEAFF
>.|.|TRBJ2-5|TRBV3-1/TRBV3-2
TGTGCCAGCAGTCAATTCGTTGGGACTGGAGAGACCCAGTACTTC
CASSQFVGTGETQYF
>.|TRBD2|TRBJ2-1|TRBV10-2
TGCGCCAGCAGTGGAAAACTAGCGGGGGGGCCCCACAATGAGCAGTTCTTC
CASSGKLAGGPHNEQFF
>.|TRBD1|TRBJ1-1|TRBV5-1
TGCGCCAGCAGCTTAGCGGGACAGGAGCGCGATGAAGCTTTCTTT
CASSLAGQERDEAFF
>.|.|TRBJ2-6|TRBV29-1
TGCAGCGTAGGAGACTCCTCTGGGGCCAACGTCCTGACTTTC
CSVGDSSGANVLTF
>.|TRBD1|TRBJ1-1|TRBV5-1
TGCGCCAGCAGCTCCGGGACAGGGGATCGGGTGAACACTGAAGCTTTCTTT
CASSSGTGDRVNTEAFF
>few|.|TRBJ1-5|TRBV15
TGTGCCACCAGCAGAGATACATTGGCAGCGGCGGGTCAGCCCCAGCATTTT
CATSRDTLAAAGQPQHF